The 30 T cell receptor beta chains presented below share a single source sample, sequenced in a study of CD8 T cells in Susac syndrome. Random hexamers served to reverse transcribe about 0.5 to 1 ug RNA. TCRdb independently ran MiXCR on the immunoSEQ multiplex PCR reads; one entry per CDR3 protein. Here the sample spans about 84,000 distinct CDR3 sequences, around 93% being singletons. Specimen: CD8+ T cells from PBMCs. All receptors derive from a human donor in good health.

The chain links TRBV7-9 to TRBJ1-2; D is unclear. Germline V CDR1 and CDR2: SEHNR, FQNEAQ (reference sequence). Trimming pared 2 bases from V and 4 bases from J, leaving 11 bases between. This CDR3 region has 14 residues. Written as DNA, the CDR3 is TGTGCCAGCAGCTTAACAGAGACCCTCTATGGCTACACCTTC. Protein sequence: CASSLTETLYGYTF. The whole variable domain, remainder taken from reference TRBV7-9 and TRBJ1-2, is DTGVSQNPRHKITKRGQNVTFRCDPISEHNRLYWYRQTLGQGPEFLTYFQNEAQLEKSRLLSDRFSAERPKGSFSTLEIQRTEQGDSAMYLCASSLTETLYGYTFGSGTRLTVV.

This chain connects TRBV2 to TRBJ2-1; TRBD2 aligns across 7 bases. Trimming removed 8 bases from V and 9 bases from J; junction bases left unmatched: 10. This CDR3 is built from 13 residues. Germline V gives CDR1 SNHLY, CDR2 FYNNEI. The CDR3 region has the DNA TGTGCCAGCGGCTGGGAGGGAGGAGCTGAGCAGTTCTTC. Encoded protein: CASGWEGGAEQFF.

This chain connects TRBV29-1 to TRBJ1-4, with D maybe TRBD1 (5 bases). Trimming took 2 bases from V and 5 from J, leaving 9 bases between them. CDR3 size: 13 residues. The germline gives CDR1 SQVTM, CDR2 ANQGSEA. The DNA for the CDR3 is TGCAGCGTTGAAAGACAGAGCAATGAAAAACTGTTTTTT. It translates to CSVERQSNEKLFF.

The chain carries TRBV5-1 and TRBJ2-7; 7 bases agree with TRBD1. J lost 4 bases, V lost 2 bases, and 6 bases had no gene match. CDR3 length: 14 residues. The germline CDR1 and CDR2 sequences are SGHRS and YFSETQ. The CDR3 protein is CASSFYQGEYEQYF. The CDR3 nucleotides are TGCGCCAGCAGCTTCTATCAGGGGGAGTACGAGCAGTACTTC. Looking up the rest from reference TRBV5-1 and TRBJ2-7 gives the full variable domain: KAGVTQTPRYLIKTRGQQVTLSCSPISGHRSVSWYQQTPGQGLQFLFEYFSETQRNKGNFPGRFSGRQFSNSRSEMNVSTLELGDSALYLCASSFYQGEYEQYFGPGTRLTVT.

The chain uses TRBV5-1 and TRBJ2-1; 9 bases fit TRBD1. Germline CDR1 is SGHRS and CDR2 is YFSETQ. V gave up 4 bases and J gave up 0 bases; unmatched junction bases: 5. The CDR3 sequence is 16 residues long. In nucleotides, the CDR3 is TGCGCCAGCAGCACCTACAGGGGGCTCTCCTACAATGAGCAGTTCTTC. Translated: CASSTYRGLSYNEQFF. Full variable domain (outside the CDR3, taken from reference TRBV5-1 and TRBJ2-1): KAGVTQTPRYLIKTRGQQVTLSCSPISGHRSVSWYQQTPGQGLQFLFEYFSETQRNKGNFPGRFSGRQFSNSRSEMNVSTLELGDSALYLCASSTYRGLSYNEQFFGPGTRLTVL.

This chain uses TRBV9 with TRBJ2-1; 8 nucleotides match TRBD2. With 3 bases clipped from V and 5 bases from J, the junction kept 13 bases outside the gene matches. The CDR3 is 17 amino acids. Germline CDR1 SGDLS, CDR2 YYNGEE. CDR3 in DNA: TGTGCCAGCAGCGAAAACCCCCGGGGGGGCAAAGACAATGAGCAGTTCTTC. Protein sequence: CASSENPRGGKDNEQFF.

This clonotype was seen only once. The V gene is TRBV6-5, the J gene TRBJ2-2; D might be TRBD2 (6 bases). The V end lost 2 bases, the J end lost 4 bases, and 14 bases lay between the germline ends. CDR1 and CDR2 from the germline V gene are MNHEY and SVGAGI. This CDR3 contains 16 residues. The CDR3 region has the DNA TGTGCCAGCAGTTACGCATGGCAGGGAGGCACCGGGGAGCTGTTTTTT. The encoded protein is CASSYAWQGGTGELFF.

The table lists this clonotype with a few counts. The chain carries TRBV19 and TRBJ1-1; the D is unclear. Germline CDR1 reads LNHDA; CDR2 reads SQIVND (reference sequence). CDR3 length: 13 residues. Trimming took 5 bases from V and 1 from J, leaving 8 bases between them. The CDR3 DNA reads TGTGCCAGTAGTGCTAACAAGAACACTGAAGCTTTCTTT. It is translated as CASSANKNTEAFF.

This sequence joins TRBV9 and TRBJ2-3; no definite D call. CDR3 length: 12 residues. Deletions cut 4 bases from V and 6 bases from J, with 9 bases between. Germline V gene lookup returns CDR1 SGDLS and CDR2 YYNGEE. In DNA form, the CDR3 reads TGTGCCAGCAGCTCGGTGTCGGATACGCAGTATTTT. As protein: CASSSVSDTQYF.

The chain uses TRBV27 and TRBJ1-3; maybe TRBD1 (6 bases). This CDR3 is 15 amino acids long. Trimming left V 6 bases short and J 0 bases short, with 12 bases between. From germline, CDR1 is MNHEY and CDR2 SMNVEV (reference sequence). CDR3: CASSQTGSSGNTIYF. For the CDR3, the DNA is TGTGCCAGCAGCCAAACAGGGAGCTCTGGAAACACCATATATTTT.

The chain combines TRBV10-3 with TRBJ1-5; D may be TRBD1 (6 bases). The length of the CDR3 is 14 residues. Between the trimmed V and J ends, which lost 6 bases and 7 bases, there was a span of 16 bases. Looked up from germline, CDR1 is ENHRY and CDR2 is SYGVKD. In DNA, the CDR3 is TGTGCCATCAGAGAGGAACAGGGCGAACAGCCCCAGCATTTT. Translating gives CAIREEQGEQPQHF.

V gene TRBV7-6 combines with J gene TRBJ2-7; perhaps D is TRBD1 or TRBD2 (5 bases each). The CDR3 loop spans 12 amino acids. V was shortened by 5 bases and J by 10 bases, with 15 bases between the two germline ends. Germline loops: CDR1 SGHVS, CDR2 FNYEAQ. Here the CDR3 reads CASSINEGHQYF. The CDR3 DNA is TGTGCCAGCAGCATCAACGAGGGGCATCAGTACTTC.

This chain connects TRBV7-7 to TRBJ2-1; 7 nucleotides line up with TRBD2. Germline loops: CDR1 SSHAT, CDR2 FNYEAQ (reference sequence). The CDR3 totals 14 residues. The ends lost 3 bases at V and 4 bases at J; junction bases unmatched: 3. CDR3 region: CASSLAGEYNEQFF. The CDR3, as DNA: TGTGCCAGCAGCTTGGCGGGGGAATACAATGAGCAGTTCTTC.

The chain is built from TRBV7-9 and TRBJ2-2, with D unresolved. Per the germline V gene, CDR1 is SEHNR and CDR2 is FQNEAQ (reference sequence). V was cut by 6 bases and J by 8 bases, with 10 bases left in between. The CDR3 loop spans 12 amino acids. The CDR3, as DNA: TGTGCCAGCAGAACAATGTCGGGGGAGCTGTTTTTT. It yields the protein CASRTMSGELFF.

This sequence joins TRBV6-2 or TRBV6-3 and TRBJ1-1; D gene uncertain. In germline, CDR1 is MNHEY, CDR2 SVGEGT. Deletions cut 4 bases from V and 0 bases from J, with 9 bases between. The CDR3 sequence is 14 residues long. CDR3 in DNA: TGTGCCAGCAGTTGGGGTCAGATGAACACTGAAGCTTTCTTT. This gives the protein CASSWGQMNTEAFF.

The V and J genes are TRBV12-3 or TRBV12-4 and TRBJ1-1; maybe TRBD1 (5 bases). V lost 6 bases and J lost 0, with 11 bases in between. This CDR3 contains 14 residues. CDR3 nucleotide sequence: TGTGCCAGCAGGCCACAGGCTTTGAACACTGAAGCTTTCTTT. Translated, it gives CASRPQALNTEAFF.

The chain couples TRBV7-9 to TRBJ2-1, with 15 bases fitting TRBD2. Germline CDR1 SEHNR, CDR2 FQNEAQ (reference sequence). CDR3 size: 19 residues. V gave up 2 bases and J gave up 5 bases; unmatched junction bases: 10. As DNA, the CDR3 is TGTGCCAGCAGCTTACCCTCCGGGACTAGCGGGGGGCTCGACAATGAGCAGTTCTTC. Translated: CASSLPSGTSGGLDNEQFF.

This chain joins TRBV20-1 and TRBJ2-1; TRBD2 matches 16 bases. Trimming at V came to 5 bases and at J to 10 bases, leaving 5 bases not matched to a gene. The germline gives CDR1 DFQATT, CDR2 SNEGSKA (reference sequence). This CDR3 is 14 amino acids long. CDR3 protein: CSASTGLAGGEQFF. The CDR3 bases are TGCAGTGCTTCCACGGGACTAGCGGGGGGGGAGCAGTTCTTC.

The chain has TRBV5-1 and TRBJ2-1, with 8 nucleotides matching TRBD1. The CDR3 covers 15 residues. Per the germline V gene, CDR1 is SGHRS and CDR2 is YFSETQ. V dropped 4 bases and J dropped 7; count of bases not matched to a gene: 10. In DNA, the CDR3 is TGCGCCAGCAGCCAAACAGGGGGAAGGGGTAATGAGCAGTTCTTC. This sequence encodes CASSQTGGRGNEQFF.

Here the CDR3 DNA reads TGTGCCAGCAGCACACCAGTGGAAGGTACAGATACGCAGTATTTT. Its translation: CASSTPVEGTDTQYF. The V and J genes are TRBV12-3 or TRBV12-4 and TRBJ2-3; D is unresolved. The CDR3 loop spans 15 amino acids. Trimming stripped 6 bases from V and 3 bases from J, with 16 bases between.

The V and J genes are TRBV28 and TRBJ2-3; D tentatively fits TRBD1 or TRBD2 (5 bases each). CDR1 MDHEN and CDR2 SYDVKM come from the germline V gene. The V and J ends lost 5 bases and 6 bases respectively, with 21 bases between them. The CDR3 spans 16 residues. The CDR3 here is CASSSHRDPEGDTQYF. In nucleotides, the CDR3 is TGTGCCAGCAGTAGCCACCGGGATCCAGAGGGGGATACGCAGTATTTT.

Remarks on this clonotype: The junction differs from germline at one of its ends, possibly a read error. The CDR3 sequence is CASSDLASYYEQFF. The CDR3 coding sequence is TGTGCCAGCAGTGACTTAGCCTCCTACTATGAGCAGTTCTTC. V is TRBV2 and J is TRBJ2-1; D remains ambiguous. The CDR3 is 14 amino acids. Germline CDR1 is SNHLY and CDR2 is FYNNEI.

The chain employs TRBV5-6 and TRBJ2-1; tentative D call: TRBD2 (7 bases). CDR3 size: 12 residues. Germline CDR1 reads SGHDT; CDR2 reads YYEEEE. Trimming stripped 4 bases from V and 10 bases from J, with 12 bases between. CDR3: CASSASGGEQFF. The CDR3 DNA reads as TGTGCCAGCAGCGCGTCGGGGGGCGAGCAGTTCTTC.

The chain combines TRBV7-6 with TRBJ1-1; 7 bases are shared with TRBD1. CDR3 size: 16 residues. Trimming removed 3 bases from V and 0 bases from J; junction bases left unmatched: 7. CDR1 is SGHVS and CDR2 is FNYEAQ in the germline V gene. DNA of the CDR3: TGTGCCAGCAGCTTCTCAAAGGACAGGTTGAACACTGAAGCTTTCTTT. Protein sequence: CASSFSKDRLNTEAFF. The entire variable domain, with the rest obtained from reference TRBV7-6 and TRBJ1-1, is as follows: GAGVSQSPRYKVTKRGQDVALRCDPISGHVSLYWYRQALGQGPEFLTYFNYEAQQDKSGLPNDRFSAERPEGSISTLTIQRTEQRDSAMYRCASSFSKDRLNTEAFFGQGTRLTVV.

This chain joins TRBV16 and TRBJ2-1; D ambiguous. This CDR3 contains 12 residues. Trimming took off 6 bases at V and 7 bases at J, with 10 bases between the two ends. Germline CDR1 reads KGHSY; CDR2 reads FQNENV. CDR3 DNA sequence: TGTGCCAGCAGTCCGTTCTTTAATGAGCAGTTCTTC. Amino acid sequence: CASSPFFNEQFF.

The gene calls are TRBV11-2 and TRBJ2-2, with 9 positions matching TRBD2. The CDR3 covers 16 residues. J gave up 1 base and V 0 bases, and 0 bases lay outside the gene matches. Germline CDR1 reads SGHAT; CDR2 reads FQNNGV. The CDR3 region is CASSLEAGGNTGELFF. The CDR3 DNA sequence: TGTGCCAGCAGCTTAGAAGCGGGGGGGAACACCGGGGAGCTGTTTTTT.

The rearrangement joins TRBV5-4 to TRBJ1-3, with 7 bases fitting TRBD1. Looked up from germline, CDR1 is SGHNT and CDR2 is YYREEE (reference sequence). The CDR3 length is 14 residues. Unmatched junction bases numbered 1, after V lost 1 base and J lost 3 bases. The CDR3 region has the DNA TGTGCCAGCAGCTTGTCAGGGGGTGGAAACACCATATATTTT. Translated: CASSLSGGGNTIYF.

Details on this clonotype: Its ends do not fully match the called genes, so a read error is possible. J is TRBJ1-5 and V is TRBV13, with TRBD1 matching 8 bases. This CDR3 comprises 14 residues. Germline V gene sequence: CDR1 PRHDT, CDR2 FYEKMQ (reference sequence). In DNA, the CDR3 is TGTGCCAGCAGCATAGGACAGGGTGGTCAGCCCCAGCATTTT. Translating it yields CASSIGQGGQPQHF.

This rearrangement joins TRBV13 to TRBJ1-1; D is undetermined. Germline CDR1 and CDR2: PRHDT and FYEKMQ (reference sequence). Trimming cost V 0 bases and J 5 bases, with 10 bases left between them. CDR3 length: 14 amino acids. The CDR3 region has the DNA TGTGCCAGCAGCTTAGGGGTAGGGTCGACTGAAGCTTTCTTT. Translating gives CASSLGVGSTEAFF.

The chain links TRBV2 to TRBJ1-2; a possible D gene is TRBD1 (6 bases). The CDR3 consists of 13 residues. Germline CDR1 reads SNHLY; CDR2 reads FYNNEI. V dropped 3 bases and J dropped 6 bases, with 11 bases sitting between them. The CDR3: CASSDGTPHGYTF. DNA of the CDR3: TGTGCCAGCAGTGATGGGACACCCCATGGCTACACCTTC.